The sequence of this TCR beta chain was determined in a study of OX40 agonist ivuxolimab in advanced cancers. Study-level background: Ivuxolimab, which targeted the costimulatory receptor OX40 (CD134), was an agonistic, fully human IgG2 monoclonal antibody. Intravenous ivuxolimab was administered to patients every 2 weeks at six dose levels: 0.01, 0.1, 0.3, 1.5, 3 and 10 mg/kg. Among the approximately 54 dose-escalation patients, about 20 had hepatocellular carcinoma, approximately 15 melanoma, 9 renal cell carcinoma and 9 head and neck cancer. A male proportion of 82.7% and a mean age of roughly 58 years, ranging from about 23 to 79, were recorded for the dose-escalation cohort. Prior anti-PD-1, anti-PD-L1 or anti-CTLA-4 therapy was permitted, and checkpoint inhibitors had been received by around 39% of dose-escalation patients. Partial responses occurred in three dose-escalation patients, of whom one had hepatocellular carcinoma and two had cutaneous melanoma. The purpose of peripheral TCRbeta sequencing was to test whether ivuxolimab changed TCR sequence diversity and led to clonal T-cell expansion. The paper reports the monotherapy dose-escalation portion (N ≈ 50 patients) of the phase I ivuxolimab trial.

What the research found in general, with its limitations: Partial responders in the 0.1-3.0 mg/kg groups had among the lowest normalized peripheral clonal expansion, especially among CD8+ T cells. The antigen specificity of the clonally expanded peripheral T cells was not determined. At doses of 0.1 to 3.0 mg/kg, clonal expansion of both CD4+ and CD8+ blood T cells was observed from baseline to week 6. After ivuxolimab, expanded clones were on average more numerous among CD8+ T cells than among CD4+ T cells. Low levels of normalized T-cell clonal expansion were also seen in some nonresponding patients.

Via the germline V gene, CDR1 is SNHLY and CDR2 FYNNEI. Its CDR3 holds 12 amino acids, cysteine through phenylalanine. Left in the record is the CDR3 DNA by itself, 36 bases read in frame from the first base. V was cut back by 6 bases and J by 4 bases, leaving a gap of 10 bases between them. To note about this clone: Its target antigen remains unknown. There are no base qualities to consult, and no much larger clone falls within one base.

The trial excluded patients who had a history of autoimmune disease or were on systemic immunosuppression. Peripheral blood for TCR sequencing was collected from all dose cohorts at baseline, on cycle 4 day 1, and on cycle 7 day 1. The samples were drawn from a first-in-human, open-label, multicenter phase I dose-escalation trial of ivuxolimab. Adults with locally advanced or metastatic melanoma, renal cell, hepatocellular, or head and neck squamous cell carcinoma were enrolled in the trial. CD4+ and CD8+ T cells were sorted separately from peripheral blood before TCR sequencing. For sequencing of the TCRbeta CDR3 region, genomic DNA was extracted from the sorted cells. TCRbeta CDR3 regions were sequenced using the immunoSEQ Assay. As stored in TCRdb, this immuneACCESS dataset retains in-frame rearrangements with V and J assigned. A fraction of the clones does not appear; measured against another copy, unresolved V genes explain less than half of the discrepancy, and the remainder lacks a known reason. This sample lists about 19,000 clones; approximately 77% were detected once. The ten top clones hold around 20% of the sample.

The rearranged segments are TRBV2 and TRBJ2-7; the D gene is possibly TRBD2, with 5 bases matching. Sequencing used CD4+ or CD8+ T cells sorted from blood, obtained in a trial of the OX40 agonist ivuxolimab. This receptor was obtained from an adult with an advanced solid tumor such as melanoma, head and neck, liver or kidney cancer. At the DNA level, the sequence is TGTGCCAGCAGCTTAACGGGGTACGAGCAGTACTTC. This is translated as CASSLTGYEQYF.